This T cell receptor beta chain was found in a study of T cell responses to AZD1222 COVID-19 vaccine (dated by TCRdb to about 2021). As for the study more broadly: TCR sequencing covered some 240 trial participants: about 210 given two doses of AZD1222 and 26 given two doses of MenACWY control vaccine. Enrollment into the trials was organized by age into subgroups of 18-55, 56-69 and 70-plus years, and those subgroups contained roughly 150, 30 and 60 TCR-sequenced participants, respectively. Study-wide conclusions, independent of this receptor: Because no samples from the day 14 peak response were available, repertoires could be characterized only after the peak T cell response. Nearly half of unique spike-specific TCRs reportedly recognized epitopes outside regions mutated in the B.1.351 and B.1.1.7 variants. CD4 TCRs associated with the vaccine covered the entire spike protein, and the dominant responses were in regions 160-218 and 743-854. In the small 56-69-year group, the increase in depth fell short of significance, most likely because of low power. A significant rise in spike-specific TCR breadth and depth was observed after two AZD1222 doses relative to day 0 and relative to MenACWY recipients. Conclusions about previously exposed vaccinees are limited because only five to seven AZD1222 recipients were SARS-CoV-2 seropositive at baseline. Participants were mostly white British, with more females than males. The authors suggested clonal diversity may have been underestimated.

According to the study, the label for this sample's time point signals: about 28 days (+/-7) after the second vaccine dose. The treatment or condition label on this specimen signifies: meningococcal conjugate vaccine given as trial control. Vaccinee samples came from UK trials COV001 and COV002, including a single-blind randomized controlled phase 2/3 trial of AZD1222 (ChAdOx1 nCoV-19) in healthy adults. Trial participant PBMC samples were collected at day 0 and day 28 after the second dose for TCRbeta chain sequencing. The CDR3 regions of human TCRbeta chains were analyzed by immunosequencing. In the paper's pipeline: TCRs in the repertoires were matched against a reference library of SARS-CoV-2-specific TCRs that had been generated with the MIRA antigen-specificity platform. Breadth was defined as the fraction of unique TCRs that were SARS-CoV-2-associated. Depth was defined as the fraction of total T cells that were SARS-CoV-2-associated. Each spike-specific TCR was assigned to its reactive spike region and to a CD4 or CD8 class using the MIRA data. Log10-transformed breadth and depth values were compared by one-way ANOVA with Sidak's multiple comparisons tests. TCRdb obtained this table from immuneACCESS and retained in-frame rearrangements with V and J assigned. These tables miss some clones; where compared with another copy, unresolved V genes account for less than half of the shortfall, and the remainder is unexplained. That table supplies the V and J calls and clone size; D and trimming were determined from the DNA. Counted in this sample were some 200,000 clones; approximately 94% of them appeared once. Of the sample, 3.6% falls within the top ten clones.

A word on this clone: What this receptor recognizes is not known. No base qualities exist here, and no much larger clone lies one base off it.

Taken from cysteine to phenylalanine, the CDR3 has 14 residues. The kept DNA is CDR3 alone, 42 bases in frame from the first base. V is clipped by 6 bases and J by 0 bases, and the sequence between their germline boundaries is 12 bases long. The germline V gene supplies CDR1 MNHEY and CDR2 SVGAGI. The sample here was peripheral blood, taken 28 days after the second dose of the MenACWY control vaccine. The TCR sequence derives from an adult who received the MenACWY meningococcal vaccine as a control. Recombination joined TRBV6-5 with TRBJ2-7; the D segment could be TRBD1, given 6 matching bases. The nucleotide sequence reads TGTGCCAGCAGGGACAGATCTTACTCCTACGAGCAGTACTTC. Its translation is CASRDRSYSYEQYF.